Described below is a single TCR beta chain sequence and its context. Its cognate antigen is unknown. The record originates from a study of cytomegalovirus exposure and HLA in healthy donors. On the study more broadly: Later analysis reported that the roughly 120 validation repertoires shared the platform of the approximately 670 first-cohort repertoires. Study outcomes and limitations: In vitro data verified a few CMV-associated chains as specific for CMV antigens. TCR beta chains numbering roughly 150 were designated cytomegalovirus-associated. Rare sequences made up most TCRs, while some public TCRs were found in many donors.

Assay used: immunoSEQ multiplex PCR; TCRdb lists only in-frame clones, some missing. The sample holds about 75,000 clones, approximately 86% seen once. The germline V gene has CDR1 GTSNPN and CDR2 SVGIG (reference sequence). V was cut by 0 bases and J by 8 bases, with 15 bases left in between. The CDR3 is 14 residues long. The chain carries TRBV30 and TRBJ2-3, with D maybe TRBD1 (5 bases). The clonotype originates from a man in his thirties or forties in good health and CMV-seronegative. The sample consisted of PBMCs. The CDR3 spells CAWSVPGWMGTQYF. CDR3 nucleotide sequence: TGTGCCTGGAGTGTACCAGGGTGGATGGGTACGCAGTATTTT.